Presented here are 10 T cell receptor beta chains from one specimen sequenced in a study of CD8+ T cells in alopecia areata. RNA, once extracted, was reverse transcribed into cDNA for use as the sequencing template. The method was immunoSEQ multiplex PCR; TCRdb's version includes in-frame clones alone and lacks a portion of them. The top ten clones hold roughly 1.2% of a sample with 200,000 to 250,000 clones, under 70% of them seen once. The treatment here: oral pan-JAK inhibitor, 5-10 mg twice daily. This specimen was CD4+ T cells sorted from blood, taken at week 44, from a patient treated with tofacitinib. Receptors were obtained from a human donor with alopecia areata.

As for this clone: Other DNA sequences in the sample encode the same CDR3. The V gene is TRBV2, the J gene TRBJ2-7; D gene ambiguous. The V and J ends lost 1 base and 4 bases respectively, with 2 bases between them. Germline V gene lookup returns CDR1 SNHLY and CDR2 FYNNEI. The CDR3 contains 11 residues. The CDR3 region has the DNA TGTGCCAGCAGTGAAGTTTACGAGCAGTACTTC. Encoded protein: CASSEVYEQYF.

The rearrangement links TRBV29-1 to TRBJ2-7; 9 bases fit TRBD2. There are 15 residues in the CDR3. V trimming: 0 bases; J trimming: 3 bases; junction bases outside the gene matches: 6. Germline loops: CDR1 SQVTM, CDR2 ANQGSEA. CDR3 in DNA: TGCAGCGTTGAAGATCCGGGGACTAGCAACTACGAGCAGTACTTC. Translating gives CSVEDPGTSNYEQYF.

With respect to this clone: The germline gene is not matched at one end of the junction; a read error may be the cause. The gene calls are TRBV30 and TRBJ2-2; D is possibly TRBD1 or TRBD2 (5 bases each). The CDR3 length is 12 residues. In germline, CDR1 is GTSNPN, CDR2 SVGIG (reference sequence). CDR3 nucleotide sequence: TGTGCCTGGCGGCCAGGGCCCGGGGAGCTGCTTTTT. Translation gives CAWRPGPGELLF.

This sequence joins TRBV23-1 and TRBJ1-1; 7 nucleotides agree with TRBD1. TRBV23-1 is an ORF; its function is uncertain. Germline trimming cut 4 bases from V and 5 bases from J; bases unmatched to any gene: 7. The CDR3 runs to 14 residues. The CDR3 spells CASSPRGGYTEAFF. The CDR3 DNA reads TGCGCCAGCAGTCCCAGGGGGGGGTATACTGAAGCTTTCTTT.

The sample holds a few counts of this clone. The rearrangement uses TRBV29-1 and TRBJ2-1, with D perhaps given as TRBD1 or TRBD2 (5 bases each). The CDR3 runs to 13 residues. V was clipped by 7 bases and J by 5 bases, with 15 bases between them. The germline V gene encodes CDR1 SQVTM and CDR2 ANQGSEA. CDR3 sequence reads: CSATHWDDNEQFF. CDR3 nucleotide sequence: TGCAGCGCTACTCATTGGGACGACAATGAGCAGTTCTTC.

This rearrangement joins TRBV2 to TRBJ2-3; D unclear. The CDR3 covers 15 residues. Trimming left V 6 bases short and J 2 bases short, with 15 bases between. The germline CDR1 and CDR2 sequences are SNHLY and FYNNEI. In DNA form, the CDR3 reads TGTGCCAGCAGCCCCACAGCTAGAGCCACAGATACGCAGTATTTT. Translated, it gives CASSPTARATDTQYF.

About this clone: At one boundary the junction diverges from the germline segment, which might be a read error. The chain couples TRBV2 to TRBJ2-7; 9 positions agree with TRBD1. The CDR3 is 12 amino acids. Looked up from germline, CDR1 is SNHLY and CDR2 is FYNNEI. This CDR3 reads CASSEARGTGSF. The CDR3 DNA sequence: TGTGCCAGCAGTGAAGCGCGCGGGACAGGGTCCTTC. Together with reference TRBV2 and TRBJ2-7, the CDR3 gives the full variable domain: EPEVTQTPSHQVTQMGQEVILRCVPISNHLYFYWYRQILGQKVEFLVSFYNNEISEKSEIFDDQFSVERPDGSNFTLKIRSTKLEDSAMYFCASSEARGTGSFGPGTRLTVT.

The J gene is TRBJ1-1, the V gene TRBV25-1; 8 positions agree with TRBD1. Trimming removed 2 bases from V and 5 bases from J; junction bases left unmatched: 4. CDR3 length equals 14 residues. Germline CDR1 reads MGHDK; CDR2 reads SYGVNS. The CDR3 loop reads CASSEIGQGTEAFF. The CDR3 DNA is TGTGCCAGCAGTGAAATCGGACAGGGTACTGAAGCTTTCTTT. Filled out from reference TRBV25-1 and TRBJ1-1, the complete variable domain reads EADIYQTPRYLVIGTGKKITLECSQTMGHDKMYWYQQDPGMELHLIHYSYGVNSTEKGDLSSESTVSRIRTEHFPLTLESARPSHTSQYLCASSEIGQGTEAFFGQGTRLTVV.

In this sample, this clone turned up once. V is TRBV27 and J is TRBJ1-6, with D unresolved. The germline V and J ends were trimmed by 2 bases and 7 bases, with 12 bases remaining between them. The germline V gene encodes CDR1 MNHEY and CDR2 SMNVEV (reference sequence). This CDR3 region has 15 residues. The CDR3 region is CASSLSRTSNSPLHF. The DNA of the CDR3 is TGTGCCAGCAGTTTAAGTAGGACTTCCAATTCACCCCTCCACTTT.

Turning to this clone: At the DNA level, this CDR3 is encoded by other sequences in the same sample as well. The chain couples TRBV11-2 to TRBJ2-5, with D possibly being TRBD1 (7 bases). CDR1 and CDR2 from the germline V gene are SGHAT and FQNNGV. With 0 bases removed from V and 7 bases from J, the gap between germline ends came to 21 bases. The CDR3 sequence is 17 residues long. The CDR3 nucleotides read TGTGCCAGCAGCTTAGATCGATCGGGGGCAGGGGGGCGGACCCAGTACTTC. It specifies CASSLDRSGAGGRTQYF.